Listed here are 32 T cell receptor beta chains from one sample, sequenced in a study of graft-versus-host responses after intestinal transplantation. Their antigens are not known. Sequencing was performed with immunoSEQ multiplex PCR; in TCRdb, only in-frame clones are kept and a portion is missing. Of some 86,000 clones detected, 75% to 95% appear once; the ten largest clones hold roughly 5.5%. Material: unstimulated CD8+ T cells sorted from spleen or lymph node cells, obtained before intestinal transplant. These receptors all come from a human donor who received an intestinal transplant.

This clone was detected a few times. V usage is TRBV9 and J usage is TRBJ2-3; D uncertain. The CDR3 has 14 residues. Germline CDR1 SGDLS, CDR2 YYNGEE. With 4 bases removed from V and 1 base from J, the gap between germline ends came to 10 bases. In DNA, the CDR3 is TGTGCCAGCAGCACCTACACCGGCACAGATACGCAGTATTTT. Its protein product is CASSTYTGTDTQYF.

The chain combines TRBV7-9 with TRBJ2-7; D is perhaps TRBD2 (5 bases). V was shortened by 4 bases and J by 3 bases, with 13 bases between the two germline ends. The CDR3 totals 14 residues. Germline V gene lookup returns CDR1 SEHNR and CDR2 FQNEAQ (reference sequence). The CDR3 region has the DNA TGTGCCAGCAGCTCGGACTCAATCCTCTACGAGCAGTACTTC. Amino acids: CASSSDSILYEQYF.

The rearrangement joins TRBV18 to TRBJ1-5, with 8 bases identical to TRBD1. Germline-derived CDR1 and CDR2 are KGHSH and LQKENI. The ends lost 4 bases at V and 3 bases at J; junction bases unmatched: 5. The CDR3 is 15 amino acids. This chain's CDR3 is CASSREDRANQPQHF. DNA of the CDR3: TGTGCCAGCTCACGGGAGGACAGGGCCAATCAGCCCCAGCATTTT.

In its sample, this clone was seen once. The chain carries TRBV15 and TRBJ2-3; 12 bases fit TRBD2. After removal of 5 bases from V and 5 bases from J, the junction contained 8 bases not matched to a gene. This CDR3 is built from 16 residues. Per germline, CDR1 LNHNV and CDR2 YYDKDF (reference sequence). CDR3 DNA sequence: TGTGCCACCAGCTCGCGACTAGCGGGAGATGAAGATACGCAGTATTTT. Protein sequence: CATSSRLAGDEDTQYF.

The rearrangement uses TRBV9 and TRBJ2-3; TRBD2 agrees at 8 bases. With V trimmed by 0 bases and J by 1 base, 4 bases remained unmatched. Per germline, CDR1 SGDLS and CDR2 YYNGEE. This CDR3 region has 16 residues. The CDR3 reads CASSVEGSGGTDTQYF. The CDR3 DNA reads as TGTGCCAGCAGCGTAGAGGGTAGCGGGGGCACAGATACGCAGTATTTT.

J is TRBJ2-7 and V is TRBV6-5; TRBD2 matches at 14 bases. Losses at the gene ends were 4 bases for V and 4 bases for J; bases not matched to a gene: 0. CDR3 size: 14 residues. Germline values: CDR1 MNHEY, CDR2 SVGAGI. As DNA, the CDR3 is TGTGCCAGCAGTTGGACTAGCGGGGGGTACGAGCAGTACTTC. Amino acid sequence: CASSWTSGGYEQYF.

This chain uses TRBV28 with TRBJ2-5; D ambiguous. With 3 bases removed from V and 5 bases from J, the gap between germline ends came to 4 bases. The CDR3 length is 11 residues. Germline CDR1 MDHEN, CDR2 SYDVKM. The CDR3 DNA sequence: TGTGCCAGCAGTTTTGTGGAGACCCAGTACTTC. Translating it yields CASSFVETQYF.

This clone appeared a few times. CDR3 DNA: TGTGCCAGCAGCTTAGGGGGGGGTAGCAATCAGCCCCAGCATTTT. Translating gives CASSLGGGSNQPQHF. The chain is built from TRBV13 and TRBJ1-5, with a weak D call TRBD1 (5 bases). Trimming cost V 0 bases and J 0 bases, with 6 bases left between them. Germline V CDR1 and CDR2: PRHDT, FYEKMQ (reference sequence). CDR3 length equals 15 residues.

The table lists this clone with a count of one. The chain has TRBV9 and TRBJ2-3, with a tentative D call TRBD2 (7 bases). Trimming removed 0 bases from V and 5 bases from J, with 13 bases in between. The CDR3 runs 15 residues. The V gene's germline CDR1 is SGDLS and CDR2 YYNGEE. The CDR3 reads CASSVEGGGGDTQYF. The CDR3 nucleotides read TGTGCCAGCAGCGTAGAGGGAGGGGGAGGAGATACGCAGTATTTT.

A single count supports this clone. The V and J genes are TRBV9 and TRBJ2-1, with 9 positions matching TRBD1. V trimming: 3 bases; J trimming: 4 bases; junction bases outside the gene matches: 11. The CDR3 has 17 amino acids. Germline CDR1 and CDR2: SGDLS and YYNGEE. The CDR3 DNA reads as TGTGCCAGCAGCGGTCCCGGGACAGGGACCGATTACAATGAGCAGTTCTTC. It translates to CASSGPGTGTDYNEQFF.

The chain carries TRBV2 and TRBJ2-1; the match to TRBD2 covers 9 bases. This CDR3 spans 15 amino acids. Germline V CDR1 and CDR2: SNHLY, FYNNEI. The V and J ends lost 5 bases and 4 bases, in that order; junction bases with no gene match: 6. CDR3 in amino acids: CASSLTSGDYNEQFF. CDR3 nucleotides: TGTGCCAGCAGTTTGACTAGCGGAGATTACAATGAGCAGTTCTTC.

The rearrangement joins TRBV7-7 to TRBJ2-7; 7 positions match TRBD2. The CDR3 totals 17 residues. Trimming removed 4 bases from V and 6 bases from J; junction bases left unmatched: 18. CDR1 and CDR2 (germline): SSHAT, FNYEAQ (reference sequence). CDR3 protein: CASSSSIRGTKVLEQYF. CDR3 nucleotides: TGTGCCAGCAGCTCCTCAATCCGCGGGACTAAGGTTCTCGAGCAGTACTTC. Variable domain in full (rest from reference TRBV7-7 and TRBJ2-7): GAGVSQSPRYKVTKRGQDVTLRCDPISSHATLYWYQQALGQGPEFLTYFNYEAQPDKSGLPSDRFSAERPEGSISTLTIQRTEQRDSAMYRCASSSSIRGTKVLEQYFGPGTRLTVT.

In DNA, the CDR3 is TGCGCCAGCAGCTACGGACTTTTTTACGAGCAGTACTTC. Encoded protein: CASSYGLFYEQYF. This rearrangement joins TRBV5-1 to TRBJ2-7, with D perhaps TRBD2 (5 bases). Germline V gene lookup returns CDR1 SGHRS and CDR2 YFSETQ. V was trimmed by 3 bases and J by 4 bases, leaving 11 bases between them. The CDR3 spans 13 residues.

Here the CDR3 DNA reads TGCGCCAGCAGCTCCTGGACAGGGCCAGATACGCAGTATTTT. This codes for CASSSWTGPDTQYF. The chain recombines TRBV4-1 with TRBJ2-3, with 8 nucleotides matching TRBD1. Germline values: CDR1 MGHRA, CDR2 YSYEKL. The V segment lost 5 bases and the J segment 4 bases; nucleotides outside the gene matches: 5. The CDR3 has 14 residues.

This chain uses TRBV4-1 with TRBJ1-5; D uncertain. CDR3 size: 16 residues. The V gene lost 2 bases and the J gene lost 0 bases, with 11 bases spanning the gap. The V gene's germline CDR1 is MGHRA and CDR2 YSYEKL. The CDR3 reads CASSQSLGYSNQPQHF. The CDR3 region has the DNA TGCGCCAGCAGCCAATCGCTGGGATATAGCAATCAGCCCCAGCATTTT.

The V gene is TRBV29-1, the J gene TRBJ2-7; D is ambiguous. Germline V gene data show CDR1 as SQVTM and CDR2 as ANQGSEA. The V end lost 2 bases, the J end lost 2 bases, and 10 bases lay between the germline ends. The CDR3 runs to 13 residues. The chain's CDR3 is CSVEIGNPYEQYF. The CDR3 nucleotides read TGCAGCGTTGAAATAGGGAACCCCTACGAGCAGTACTTC.

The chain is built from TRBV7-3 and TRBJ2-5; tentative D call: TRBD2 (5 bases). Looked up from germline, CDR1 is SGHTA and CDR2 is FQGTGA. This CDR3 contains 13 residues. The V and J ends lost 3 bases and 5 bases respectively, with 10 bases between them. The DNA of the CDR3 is TGTGCCAGCAGCTTGGATCTAGCTGAGACCCAGTACTTC. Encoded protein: CASSLDLAETQYF.

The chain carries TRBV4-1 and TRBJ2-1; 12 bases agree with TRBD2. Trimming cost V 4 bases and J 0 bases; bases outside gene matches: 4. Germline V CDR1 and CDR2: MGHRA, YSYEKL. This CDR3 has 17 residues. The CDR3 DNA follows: TGCGCCAGCAGCCGACTAGCGGGGGCGAGCTCCTACAATGAGCAGTTCTTC. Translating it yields CASSRLAGASSYNEQFF.

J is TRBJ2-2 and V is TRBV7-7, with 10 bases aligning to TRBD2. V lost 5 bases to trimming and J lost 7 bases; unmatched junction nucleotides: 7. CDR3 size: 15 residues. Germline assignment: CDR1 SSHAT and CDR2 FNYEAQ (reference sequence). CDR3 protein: CASSPGTSEDGELFF. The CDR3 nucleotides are TGTGCCAGCAGCCCAGGGACTAGCGAAGACGGGGAGCTGTTTTTT.

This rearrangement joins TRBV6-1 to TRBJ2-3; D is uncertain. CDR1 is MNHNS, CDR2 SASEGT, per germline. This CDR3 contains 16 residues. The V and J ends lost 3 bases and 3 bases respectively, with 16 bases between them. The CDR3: CASSDFDSHTTDTQYF. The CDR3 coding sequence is TGTGCCAGCAGTGACTTCGATTCCCACACTACAGATACGCAGTATTTT.

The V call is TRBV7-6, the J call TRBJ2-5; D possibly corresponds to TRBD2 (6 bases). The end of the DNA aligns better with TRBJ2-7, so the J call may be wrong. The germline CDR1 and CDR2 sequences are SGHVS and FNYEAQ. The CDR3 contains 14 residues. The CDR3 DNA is TGTGCCAGCAGCTTAGTCGTTAGCGGCGGCGAGCAGTACTTC. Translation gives CASSLVVSGGEQYF.

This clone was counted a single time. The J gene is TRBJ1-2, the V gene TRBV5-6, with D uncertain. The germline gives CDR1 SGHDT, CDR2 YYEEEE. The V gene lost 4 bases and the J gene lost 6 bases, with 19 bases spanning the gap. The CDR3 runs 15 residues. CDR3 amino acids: CASSPLMGFLDGYTF. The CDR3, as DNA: TGTGCCAGCAGCCCCTTGATGGGTTTTTTGGATGGCTACACCTTC.

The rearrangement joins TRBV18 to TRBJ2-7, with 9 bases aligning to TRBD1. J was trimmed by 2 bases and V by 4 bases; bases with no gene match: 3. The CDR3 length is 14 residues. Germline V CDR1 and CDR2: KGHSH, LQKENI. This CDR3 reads CASSRTGAPYEQYF. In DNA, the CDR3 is TGTGCCAGCTCACGGACAGGGGCCCCCTACGAGCAGTACTTC. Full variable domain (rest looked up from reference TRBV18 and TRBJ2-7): NAGVMQNPRHLVRRRGQEARLRCSPMKGHSHVYWYRQLPEEGLKFMVYLQKENIIDESGMPKERFSAEFPKEGPSILRIQQVVRGDSAAYFCASSRTGAPYEQYFGPGTRLTVT.

As DNA, the CDR3 is TGTGCCAGCAGCCCCCTAGCTTCCTTCACAGATACGCAGTATTTT. This codes for CASSPLASFTDTQYF. The chain has TRBV7-3 and TRBJ2-3; a weak D match, TRBD2 (5 bases). The germline V and J ends were trimmed by 5 bases and 2 bases, with 14 bases remaining between them. This CDR3 spans 15 amino acids. Germline CDR1 is SGHTA and CDR2 is FQGTGA.

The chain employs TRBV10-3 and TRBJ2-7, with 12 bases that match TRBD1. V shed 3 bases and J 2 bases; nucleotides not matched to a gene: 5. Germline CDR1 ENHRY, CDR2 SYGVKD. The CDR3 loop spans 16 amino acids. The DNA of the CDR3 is TGTGCCATCAGTGACTCCGGGACAGGGGGCACCTACGAGCAGTACTTC. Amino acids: CAISDSGTGGTYEQYF.

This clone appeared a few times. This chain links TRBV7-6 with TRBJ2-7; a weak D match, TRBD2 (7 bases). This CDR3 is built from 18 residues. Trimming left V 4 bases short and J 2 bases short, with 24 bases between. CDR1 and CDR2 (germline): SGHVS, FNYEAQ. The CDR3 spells CASSSSGGAGVPTYEQYF. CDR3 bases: TGTGCCAGCAGCTCCTCTGGGGGGGCGGGAGTCCCTACCTACGAGCAGTACTTC.

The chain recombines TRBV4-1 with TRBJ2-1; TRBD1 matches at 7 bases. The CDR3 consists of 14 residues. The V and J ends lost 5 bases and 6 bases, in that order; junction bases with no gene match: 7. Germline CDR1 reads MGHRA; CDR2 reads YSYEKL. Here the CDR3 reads CASSDWDSPNEQFF. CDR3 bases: TGCGCCAGCAGCGACTGGGACAGCCCCAATGAGCAGTTCTTC.

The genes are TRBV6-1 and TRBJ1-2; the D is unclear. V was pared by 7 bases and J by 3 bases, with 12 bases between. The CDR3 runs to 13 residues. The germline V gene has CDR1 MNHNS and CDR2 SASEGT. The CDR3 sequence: CASTPLFDYGYTF. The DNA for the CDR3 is TGTGCCAGCACTCCACTGTTTGACTATGGCTACACCTTC.

The chain's CDR3 is CASSLRGTYEQYF. In DNA form, the CDR3 reads TGTGCCAGCAGCCTTAGGGGAACCTACGAGCAGTACTTC. The chain recombines TRBV27 with TRBJ2-7; possible D gene TRBD1, 5 bases. The CDR3 spans 13 residues. Germline CDR1 reads MNHEY; CDR2 reads SMNVEV (reference sequence). Trimming pared 6 bases from V and 2 bases from J, leaving 11 bases between.

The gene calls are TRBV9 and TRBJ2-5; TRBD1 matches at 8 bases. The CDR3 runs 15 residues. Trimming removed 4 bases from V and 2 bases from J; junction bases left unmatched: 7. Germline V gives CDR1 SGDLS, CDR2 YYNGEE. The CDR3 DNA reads TGTGCCAGCAGCATGGGGACAGGTGTACAAGAGACCCAGTACTTC. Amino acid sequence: CASSMGTGVQETQYF.

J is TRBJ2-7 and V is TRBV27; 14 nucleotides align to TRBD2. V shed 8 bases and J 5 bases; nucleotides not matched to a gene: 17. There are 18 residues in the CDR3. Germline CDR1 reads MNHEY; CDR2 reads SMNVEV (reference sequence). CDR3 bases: TGTGCCAGCGGGGAGGGACTAGCGGGAGAAATTAGGAGGGACGAGCAGTACTTC. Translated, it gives CASGEGLAGEIRRDEQYF.

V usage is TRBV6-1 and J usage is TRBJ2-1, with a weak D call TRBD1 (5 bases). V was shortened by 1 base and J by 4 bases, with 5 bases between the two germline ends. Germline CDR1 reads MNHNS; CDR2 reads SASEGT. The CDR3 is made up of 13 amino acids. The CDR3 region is CASSEGQYNEQFF. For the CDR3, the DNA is TGTGCCAGCAGTGAAGGACAGTACAATGAGCAGTTCTTC.